The following is a TCR beta chain sequence with its context. Its recognized antigen is unknown. No base-level quality is on record; no much larger clone is a single base apart. These data come from a study of T cell responses to AZD1222 COVID-19 vaccine (dated by TCRdb to about 2021). Regarding the study in general: AZD1222 recipients given second doses at about 4 weeks or at about 12 weeks were pooled, since spike-specific TCR depth and breadth were not found to differ between the two schedules. TCR sequencing covered about 230 trial participants: 200 to 220 given two doses of AZD1222 and 26 given two doses of MenACWY control vaccine. Trial participants were enrolled by age into subgroups of 18-55, 56-69 and 70-plus years, and roughly 160, 29 and 62 TCR-sequenced participants, respectively, were included in these subgroups.

CDR1 and CDR2, per the germline V gene (reference sequence), are MNHNY and SVGAGI. The junction shows trimming of 0 bases on V and 0 bases on J, plus 8 bases between the germline ends. Measured from the cysteine to the phenylalanine, the CDR3 is 16 residues long. The entry retains the CDR3 DNA only, 48 bases that are in frame from base 1. Paper-wide results and their limitations: A significant rise in spike-specific TCR breadth and depth was observed after two AZD1222 doses relative to day 0 and relative to MenACWY recipients. Vaccine-associated CD4 TCRs spanned the whole spike protein, with dominant responses in regions 160-218 and 743-854. Nearly half of unique spike-specific TCRs reportedly recognized epitopes outside regions mutated in the B.1.351 and B.1.1.7 variants. Most participants were white British and females outnumbered males, and the authors suggested that clonal diversity may have been underestimated. In the small 56-69-year group, the increase in depth fell short of significance, most likely because of low power. Conclusions about previously exposed vaccinees were limited because only a handful of AZD1222 recipients were SARS-CoV-2 seropositive at baseline. Because no day 14 peak-response samples were available, repertoires were characterized only after the peak T cell response.

Explained via the paper, the time point label denotes: baseline before first vaccination. The vaccinee samples were drawn from two UK trials, COV001 and COV002, one of which was a single-blind randomized controlled phase 2/3 trial testing AZD1222 (ChAdOx1 nCoV-19) in healthy adults. For TCRbeta chain sequencing, PBMC samples were collected from trial participants at day 0 and at day 28 after the second dose. The CDR3 regions of human TCRbeta chains were analyzed by immunosequencing. Processing in the source paper ran as follows. TCRs in the repertoires were compared against a reference library of SARS-CoV-2-specific TCRs that had been generated with the MIRA antigen-specificity platform. Breadth was defined as the fraction of unique TCRs that were SARS-CoV-2-associated, and depth was defined as the fraction of total T cells that were SARS-CoV-2-associated. Each spike-specific TCR was assigned to its reactive spike region and to a CD4 or CD8 class using the MIRA data. Log10-transformed breadth and depth values were compared by one-way ANOVA with Sidak's multiple comparisons tests. The clones in this table, taken by TCRdb from immuneACCESS, are in-frame only. Not every clone is retained; where verified, under half of the shortfall comes from an unresolved V gene, and the cause of the rest is unknown. D and trimming were read from the DNA, whereas the V and J calls and clone size are those reported in that table. For this sample there are roughly 120,000 clones; roughly nine tenths appear just once. The top ten clonotypes cover roughly 2.3% of the sample.

The sequences come from peripheral blood, collected on day 0 of AZD1222 vaccination. This receptor was taken from an adult in good health. The rearrangement joined TRBV6-6 to TRBJ2-2, with the D gene uncertain. The sequenced DNA is TGTGCCAGCAGTTACTCGAGAGACGCGAACACCGGGGAGCTGTTTTTT. It is translated as CASSYSRDANTGELFF.